The 16 T cell receptor beta chains reported below all come from one sample, sequenced in a study of CD8 T cells in ankylosing spondylitis. No antigen has been identified for these receptors. Study-wide findings and caveats: What seemed typical of ankylosing spondylitis blood was a TCR beta motif built from about 8 highly homologous variants.

TCRdb passed the 5' RACE reads through MiXCR, listing each CDR3 protein once. The table lists about 480,000 distinct CDR3 sequences, over 15% of them singletons. Source material: blood, either unsorted or a sorted T cell fraction (not recorded which). These receptors were obtained from a male donor with ankylosing spondylitis.

This clonotype was detected ten times or more. The chain carries TRBV9 and TRBJ1-2, with no clear D. V gave up 1 base and J gave up 7 bases, with 17 bases separating them. The germline V gene encodes CDR1 SGDLS and CDR2 YYNGEE. The CDR3 contains 15 residues. The CDR3 loop reads CASSVPSRGGGGYTF. The CDR3 DNA reads as TGTGCCAGCAGCGTACCCTCTCGGGGAGGCGGTGGCTACACCTTC.

The V call is TRBV27, the J call TRBJ2-1, with 7 bases fitting TRBD2. CDR3 length equals 16 residues. V dropped 3 bases and J dropped 4; count of bases not matched to a gene: 9. Germline lookup yields CDR1 MNHEY and CDR2 SMNVEV (reference sequence). CDR3 DNA sequence: TGTGCCAGCAGTTTTCTATGGCTAGCGGCATACAATGAGCAGTTCTTC. Translating gives CASSFLWLAAYNEQFF.

This clonotype was detected a few times. This chain joins TRBV12-3 or TRBV12-4 and TRBJ2-7; 8 bases fit TRBD1. The CDR3 runs 14 residues. V lost 6 bases, J lost 1 base, and 5 bases stayed unmatched. The CDR3 nucleotides are TGTGCCAGCAGGGGGACAGGCGGATCCTACGAGCAGTACTTC. This sequence encodes CASRGTGGSYEQYF.

The gene calls are TRBV20-1 and TRBJ2-1; 15 bases agree with TRBD2. Trimming removed 6 bases from V and 0 bases from J; junction bases left unmatched: 6. Germline CDR1 reads DFQATT; CDR2 reads SNEGSKA (reference sequence). The CDR3 loop spans 17 amino acids. CDR3 sequence (DNA): TGCAGTGCAACCGGACTAGCGGGGGGGCGCTCCTACAATGAGCAGTTCTTC. Translated, it gives CSATGLAGGRSYNEQFF.

The chain links TRBV3-1 to TRBJ2-1, with 10 bases fitting TRBD2. Germline loops: CDR1 LGHDT, CDR2 YNNKEL (reference sequence). CDR3 length: 13 residues. Germline trimming cut 8 bases from V and 5 bases from J; bases unmatched to any gene: 3. CDR3 amino acids: CASALAGNNEQFF. CDR3 DNA sequence: TGTGCCAGCGCACTAGCGGGGAACAATGAGCAGTTCTTC.

This chain joins TRBV20-1 and TRBJ2-5; D not certain. The CDR3 runs to 13 residues. The V end was cut by 2 bases, the J end by 2 bases, with 9 bases between. The V gene's germline CDR1 is DFQATT and CDR2 SNEGSKA (reference sequence). Here the CDR3 reads CSARINWQETQYF. CDR3 in DNA: TGCAGTGCTAGAATAAACTGGCAAGAGACCCAGTACTTC.

This clonotype was seen only a few times. This chain joins TRBV5-1 and TRBJ2-1; D is ambiguous. Per germline, CDR1 SGHRS and CDR2 YFSETQ. The CDR3 contains 14 residues. V gave up 2 bases and J gave up 6 bases, with 12 bases separating them. Written as DNA, the CDR3 is TGCGCCAGCAGCTTTATCCAGACATCCAATGAGCAGTTCTTC. Its protein is CASSFIQTSNEQFF.

This clonotype was detected many times. This CDR3 is CASSARDGLISDTQYF. CDR3 coding DNA: TGTGCCAGCAGCGCAAGGGACGGGCTCATTTCAGATACGCAGTATTTT. V is TRBV9 and J is TRBJ2-3, with D perhaps matching TRBD1 or TRBD2 (5 bases each). Germline CDR1 is SGDLS and CDR2 is YYNGEE. The CDR3 covers 16 residues. V dropped 3 bases and J dropped 4 bases, with 18 bases sitting between them.

This clonotype was detected a few times. V is TRBV12-3 or TRBV12-4 and J is TRBJ1-2, with D possibly matching TRBD1 (5 bases). This CDR3 is 15 amino acids long. V was cut by 3 bases and J by 3 bases, with 14 bases left in between. The DNA of the CDR3 is TGTGCCAGCAGTTTTGGGGGGGTGGCGGACTATGGCTACACCTTC. Protein sequence: CASSFGGVADYGYTF.

The chain has TRBV28 and TRBJ2-7, with 9 nucleotides matching TRBD2. The ends lost 5 bases at V and 3 bases at J; junction bases unmatched: 8. The CDR3 totals 15 residues. The V gene's germline CDR1 is MDHEN and CDR2 SYDVKM. CDR3 protein: CASSELGTSLYEQYF. CDR3 coding DNA: TGTGCCAGCAGTGAACTCGGGACTAGCCTCTACGAGCAGTACTTC.

In this sample, this clonotype turned up many times. The genes are TRBV15 and TRBJ2-1, with D possibly matching TRBD2 (5 bases). Trimming shortened V by 0 bases and J by 5 bases, and 5 bases separated the two germline ends. This CDR3 contains 13 residues. The V gene's germline CDR1 is LNHNV and CDR2 YYDKDF (reference sequence). In DNA, the CDR3 is TGTGCCACCAGCAGAGATAGCGACAATGAGCAGTTCTTC. Protein product: CATSRDSDNEQFF.

This clonotype was seen only a few times. V is TRBV5-8 and J is TRBJ1-2; 8 bases map to TRBD1. The germline V gene has CDR1 SGHTS and CDR2 YDEGEE. With V trimmed by 1 base and J by 4 bases, 3 bases remained unmatched. The CDR3 is 14 amino acids. The CDR3 here is CASSLRTGFYGYTF. DNA for the CDR3: TGTGCCAGCAGCTTGAGGACAGGGTTCTATGGCTACACCTTC.

The gene calls are TRBV3-1 and TRBJ2-7; possible D gene TRBD2, 5 bases. The CDR3 totals 12 residues. From germline, CDR1 is LGHDT and CDR2 YNNKEL (reference sequence). Trimming took 8 bases from V and 0 from J, leaving 8 bases between them. For the CDR3, the DNA is TGTGCCAGCGAAGGACTCTCCTACGAGCAGTACTTC. This gives the protein CASEGLSYEQYF.

This sequence joins TRBV7-3 and TRBJ2-2; tentative D call: TRBD2 (5 bases). V lost 6 bases and J lost 6, with 14 bases in between. Germline CDR1 SGHTA, CDR2 FQGTGA. This CDR3 region has 14 residues. CDR3 in amino acids: CASRSSGSAGELFF. CDR3 DNA sequence: TGTGCCAGCAGGTCCTCGGGATCCGCCGGGGAGCTGTTTTTT.

This clonotype showed up just a few times. The gene calls are TRBV20-1 and TRBJ2-3; TRBD2 matches 11 bases. Germline trimming cut 1 base from V and 5 bases from J; bases unmatched to any gene: 5. Germline CDR1 DFQATT, CDR2 SNEGSKA (reference sequence). This CDR3 is built from 15 residues. CDR3 coding DNA: TGCAGTGCTAGAGTTAGCGGGAGGGCCGGAGATACGCAGTATTTT. Its translation is CSARVSGRAGDTQYF.

This clonotype was observed at least ten times. The J gene is TRBJ1-5, the V gene TRBV12-3 or TRBV12-4; D remains unclear. Trimming left V 2 bases short and J 0 bases short, with 8 bases between. CDR3 length equals 15 residues. For the CDR3, the DNA is TGTGCCAGCAGTTTACGGAGGGATAGCAATCAGCCCCAGCATTTT. It codes for CASSLRRDSNQPQHF.